Listed below are T cell receptor beta chains from one sample, sequenced in a study of identical twins. A single record per CDR3 protein comes from TCRdb applying MiXCR to the 5' RACE reads. The data contain roughly 770,000 distinct CDR3 sequences, 15% to 20% of them singletons. Separately, the same data were catalogued under a study of T cells expressing NK-cell markers.

Sequencing was performed on PBMCs. All receptors come from a woman aged 18-35 years in good health. Both conserved end residues are trimmed from each CDR3. A D gene is named only where the DNA matches it firmly.

j_call d_call v_call cdr3_aa
TRBJ2-1 . TRBV5-1 ASSLSYSTPEQF
TRBJ1-6 . TRBV7-7 ASSLDGFPPRPGSLH
TRBJ1-5 TRBD1 TRBV20-1 SARRWDRAYQPQH
TRBJ1-4 . TRBV25-1 ASSEWHTNEKLF
TRBJ1-2 TRBD1 TRBV6-1 ASSEVGTGGYT
TRBJ1-1 . TRBV30 AWAGGLVTEAF
TRBJ1-2 . TRBV29-1 SVDGGINHGYT
TRBJ1-1 . TRBV20-1 SASTVNTEAF
TRBJ2-5 . TRBV7-2 ASVEQNQETQY
TRBJ2-2 TRBD1 TRBV6-1 ASGGQGAGELF
TRBJ2-3 . TRBV9 ASSASTWGEVLDTQY
TRBJ2-1 . TRBV11-3 ASSLGSGLTFYNEQF
TRBJ2-3 . TRBV9 ASSVEPEITDTQY
TRBJ1-1 . TRBV10-3 AISESLGGLTEAF
TRBJ1-5 . TRBV20-1 SASRWGVTPDQPQH
TRBJ2-3 . TRBV10-3 ATSRLGGTDTQY
TRBJ2-7 . TRBV5-6 ASSLVSGEQY
TRBJ2-5 TRBD2 TRBV20-1 SARVAGVKETQY
TRBJ1-2 TRBD1 TRBV29-1 SARGPRGDRDYGYT
TRBJ2-5 . TRBV11-2 ASSSASSLGRTGRLETQY
TRBJ2-7 . TRBV6-1 ASSLEQHYEQY
TRBJ2-1 TRBD2 TRBV5-1 ASSLRASGRVDNEQF
TRBJ2-1 TRBD2 TRBV20-1 SEVAGDAEQF
TRBJ2-3 TRBD1 TRBV20-1 SAGGQGYPDTQY
TRBJ2-7 TRBD2 TRBV27 ASSRSGGSTYEQY
TRBJ1-1 . TRBV5-1 ASSLDRPGNTEAF
TRBJ2-1 TRBD2 TRBV7-8 ANGLGGEQF
TRBJ1-1 TRBD1 TRBV15 ATSPPGQKNTEAF
TRBJ2-7 TRBD1 TRBV20-1 SASWDRDPDEQY
TRBJ1-4 . TRBV4-3 ASSQGTGEGEKLF
TRBJ2-1 . TRBV4-3 ASSQERGGEQF
TRBJ2-7 TRBD1 TRBV2 ASIRDRAGSEQY
TRBJ2-5 TRBD2 TRBV10-3 AISRDPGLAEETQY
TRBJ2-5 . TRBV12-3/TRBV12-4 ASSLGLRGPGGTQY
TRBJ2-3 . TRBV10-3 AFSRQYLADTQY
TRBJ1-1 . TRBV5-6 ASSLASADTEAF
TRBJ2-1 . TRBV20-1 SARGGRLGLASYNEQF
TRBJ2-1 . TRBV4-3 ASSQVGNSYNEQF
TRBJ1-1 TRBD1 TRBV3-1 ASSSFTGETEAF
TRBJ2-1 . TRBV5-5 ASSFRAPRYNEQF
TRBJ2-1 . TRBV5-1 ASSGAHEQF
TRBJ1-1 . TRBV7-8 ASSRGTQAF
TRBJ1-1 . TRBV10-3 AISDNRLQEAF
TRBJ1-3 TRBD1 TRBV4-2 ASSGTDAGNTIY
TRBJ1-2 . TRBV6-1 ASSVQAYYGYT
TRBJ1-4 . TRBV5-6 ASSQIATNEKLF
TRBJ2-3 . TRBV20-1 SARGPVQKDTQY
TRBJ1-2 . TRBV10-3 AITSPFRGDLDGYT
TRBJ2-5 . TRBV7-2 ASSPMVLQETQY
TRBJ2-7 . TRBV29-1 SARTLSLEQY
TRBJ2-1 . TRBV10-3 AISESSYNEQF
TRBJ1-5 . TRBV7-9 ASSRRGEMEPQH
TRBJ1-2 . TRBV7-9 ASSLAGFSYGYT
TRBJ2-5 . TRBV12-3/TRBV12-4 ASSFRTETQY
TRBJ2-1 . TRBV12-3/TRBV12-4 ASSPKTGANEQF
TRBJ2-6 . TRBV7-9 ASPGSGANVLT
TRBJ1-5 . TRBV3-1 ASSHLDQPQH
TRBJ2-7 TRBD1 TRBV9 ASSIDRGYPYEQY
TRBJ2-3 . TRBV29-1 SVANNPGYTDTQY